This T cell receptor beta chain was recovered during a study of beta chain features in type 1 diabetes. Study-level results: For TCRB rearrangement, an influence of HLA type remained unresolved here. Overrepresentation of cells with high TCR expression could result from cDNA sequencing.

With respect to this clone: Antigen unknown.

The authors reverse transcribed all of the isolated RNA, so sequencing captured expressed TCRB transcripts. This table comes from immunoSEQ multiplex PCR, and its TCRdb copy is limited to in-frame clones, with some not included. The sample consists of almost 350,000 clones, about 19% of them appearing once. Per germline, CDR1 GTSNPN and CDR2 SVGIG (reference sequence). With 1 base removed from V and 11 bases from J, the gap between germline ends came to 20 bases. The CDR3 length is 14 residues. The sequence was obtained from a woman aged 18 to 35 in good health. The rearrangement links TRBV30 to TRBJ1-2; tentative D call: TRBD1 (6 bases). The sequencing sample was made of naive CD4+ T cells from blood. The CDR3 sequence: CAWSALQGASPYTF. As DNA, the CDR3 is TGTGCCTGGAGTGCCCTACAGGGAGCCTCCCCGTACACCTTC.